Given below is one T cell receptor beta chain in context. Its antigen is not identified. The data originate from a study of PD-1 blockade in classical Hodgkin lymphoma. Exposure to brentuximab vedotin varied, and each patient had relapsed following autologous stem cell transplantation. Purification of CD4+ T cells from thawed PBMCs was achieved by magnetic negative selection. Each best response was a complete response, a partial response or progressive disease. Study-wide findings and caveats: Nivolumab initiation under 1 year post-ASCT meant exclusion.

The table came from immunoSEQ multiplex PCR; TCRdb's copy has only in-frame clones and leaves some out. The sample has around 13,000 clones, 85% to 90% seen once; the top ten hold 0.5%. Germline loops: CDR1 MGHRA, CDR2 YSYEKL. The CDR3 covers 14 residues. V gave up 4 bases and J gave up 1 base, with 7 bases separating them. Material: CD4+ T cells from blood, obtained at baseline. The sequence came from a human donor with classical Hodgkin lymphoma. V usage is TRBV4-1 and J usage is TRBJ1-4; no clear D gene. The CDR3 DNA is TGCGCCAGCAGCCCGGAATTAACTAATGAAAAACTGTTTTTT. Its translation is CASSPELTNEKLFF.